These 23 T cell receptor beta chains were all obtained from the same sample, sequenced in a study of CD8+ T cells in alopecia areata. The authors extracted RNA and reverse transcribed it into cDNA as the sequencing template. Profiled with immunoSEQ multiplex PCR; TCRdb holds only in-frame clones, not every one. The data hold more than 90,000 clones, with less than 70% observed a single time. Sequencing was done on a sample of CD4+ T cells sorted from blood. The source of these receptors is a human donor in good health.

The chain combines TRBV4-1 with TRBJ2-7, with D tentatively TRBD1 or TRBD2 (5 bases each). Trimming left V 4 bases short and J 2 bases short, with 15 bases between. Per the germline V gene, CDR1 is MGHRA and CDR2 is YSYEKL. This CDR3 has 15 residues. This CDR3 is CASSLTRDVTYEQYF. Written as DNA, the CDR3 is TGCGCCAGCAGCCTTACCCGGGACGTCACCTACGAGCAGTACTTC.

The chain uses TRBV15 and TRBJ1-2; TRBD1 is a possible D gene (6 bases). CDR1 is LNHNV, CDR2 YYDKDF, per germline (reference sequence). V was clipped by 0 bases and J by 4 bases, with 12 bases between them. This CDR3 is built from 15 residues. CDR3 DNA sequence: TGTGCCACCAGCAGAGAAACTACAGGGACCTATGGCTACACCTTC. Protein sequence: CATSRETTGTYGYTF.

CDR3 in DNA: TGTGCCAGCAGTGACAGGGCCTATTCTGGGGCCAACGTCCTGACTTTC. It encodes CASSDRAYSGANVLTF. The V call is TRBV2, the J call TRBJ2-6; tentative D call: TRBD1 (5 bases). The CDR3 consists of 16 residues. V lost 3 bases to trimming and J lost 1 base, with 10 bases between them. CDR1 and CDR2 (germline): SNHLY, FYNNEI. Using reference TRBV2 and TRBJ2-6 for the parts outside the CDR3, the full variable domain is EPEVTQTPSHQVTQMGQEVILRCVPISNHLYFYWYRQILGQKVEFLVSFYNNEISEKSEIFDDQFSVERPDGSNFTLKIRSTKLEDSAMYFCASSDRAYSGANVLTFGAGSRLTVL.

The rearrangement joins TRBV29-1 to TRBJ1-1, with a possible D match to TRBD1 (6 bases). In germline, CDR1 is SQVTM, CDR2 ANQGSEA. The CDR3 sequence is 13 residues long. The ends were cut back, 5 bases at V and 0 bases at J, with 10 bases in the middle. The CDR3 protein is CSVKGGMNTEAFF. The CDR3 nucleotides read TGCAGCGTTAAGGGGGGCATGAACACTGAAGCTTTCTTT.

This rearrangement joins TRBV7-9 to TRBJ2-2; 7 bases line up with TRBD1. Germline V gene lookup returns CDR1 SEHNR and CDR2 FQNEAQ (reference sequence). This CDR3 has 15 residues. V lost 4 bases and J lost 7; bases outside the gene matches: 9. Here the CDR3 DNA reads TGTGCCAGCAGCTACCCCGACAGGGAGCACGGGGAGCTGTTTTTT. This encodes CASSYPDREHGELFF.

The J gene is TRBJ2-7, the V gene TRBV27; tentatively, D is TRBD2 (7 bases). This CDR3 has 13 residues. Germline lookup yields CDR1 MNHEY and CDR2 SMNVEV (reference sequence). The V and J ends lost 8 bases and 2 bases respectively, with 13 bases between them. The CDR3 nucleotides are TGTGCCAGCGGGGGGGCAGGGACCTACGAGCAGTACTTC. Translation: CASGGAGTYEQYF.

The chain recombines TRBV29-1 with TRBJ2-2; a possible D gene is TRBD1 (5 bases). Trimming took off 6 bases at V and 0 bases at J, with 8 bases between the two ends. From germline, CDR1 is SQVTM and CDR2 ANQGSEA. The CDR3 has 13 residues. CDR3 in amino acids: CSVLDTNTGELFF. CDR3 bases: TGCAGCGTCTTGGACACGAACACCGGGGAGCTGTTTTTT.

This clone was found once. CDR3 DNA sequence: TGCGCCAGCAGCTTGGCCAGGGAGACCCAGTACTTC. Translation: CASSLARETQYF. This chain joins TRBV5-1 and TRBJ2-5; D unresolved. V was trimmed by 0 bases and J by 5 bases, leaving 5 bases between them. Germline V CDR1 and CDR2: SGHRS, YFSETQ. The length of the CDR3 is 12 residues. Supplemented by reference TRBV5-1 and TRBJ2-5, the full variable domain reads KAGVTQTPRYLIKTRGQQVTLSCSPISGHRSVSWYQQTPGQGLQFLFEYFSETQRNKGNFPGRFSGRQFSNSRSEMNVSTLELGDSALYLCASSLARETQYFGPGTRLLVL.

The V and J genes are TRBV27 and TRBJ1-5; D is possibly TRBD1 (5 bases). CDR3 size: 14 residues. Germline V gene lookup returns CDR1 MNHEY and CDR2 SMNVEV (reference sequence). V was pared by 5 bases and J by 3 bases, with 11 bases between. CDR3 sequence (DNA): TGTGCCAGCAGTGCCCCGGGGCTCAATCAGCCCCAGCATTTT. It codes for CASSAPGLNQPQHF.

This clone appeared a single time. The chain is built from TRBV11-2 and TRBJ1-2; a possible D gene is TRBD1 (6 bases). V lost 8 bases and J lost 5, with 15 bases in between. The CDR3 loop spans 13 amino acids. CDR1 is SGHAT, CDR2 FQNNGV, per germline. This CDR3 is CASAWGPTYGYTF. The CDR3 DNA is TGTGCCAGCGCCTGGGGGCCCACGTATGGCTACACCTTC.

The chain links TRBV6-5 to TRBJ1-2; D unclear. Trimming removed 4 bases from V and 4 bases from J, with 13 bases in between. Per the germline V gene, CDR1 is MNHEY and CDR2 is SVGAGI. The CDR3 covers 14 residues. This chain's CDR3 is CASSLRVTAYGYTF. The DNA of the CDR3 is TGTGCCAGCAGTTTGCGGGTCACGGCCTATGGCTACACCTTC.

The CDR3 nucleotides are TGCGCCAGCAGCCAAGGACAGGGAACCTACAATGAGCAGTTCTTC. It yields the protein CASSQGQGTYNEQFF. This rearrangement joins TRBV5-1 to TRBJ2-1, with TRBD1 matching over 8 bases. Germline CDR1 and CDR2: SGHRS and YFSETQ. The CDR3 sequence is 15 residues long. V lost 4 bases and J lost 2; bases outside the gene matches: 5.

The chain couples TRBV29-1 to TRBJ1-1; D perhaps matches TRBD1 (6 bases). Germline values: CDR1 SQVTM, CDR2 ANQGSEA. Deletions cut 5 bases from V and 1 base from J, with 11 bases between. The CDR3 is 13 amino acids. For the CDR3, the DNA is TGCAGCGTTACCACAGGGTGGAACACTGAAGCTTTCTTT. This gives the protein CSVTTGWNTEAFF.

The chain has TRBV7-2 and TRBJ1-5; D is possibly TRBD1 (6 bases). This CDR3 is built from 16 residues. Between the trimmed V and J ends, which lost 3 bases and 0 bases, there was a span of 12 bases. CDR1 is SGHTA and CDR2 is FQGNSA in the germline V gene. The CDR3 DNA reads TGTGCCAGCAGCTTCGGGACACTTCATAGCAATCAGCCCCAGCATTTT. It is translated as CASSFGTLHSNQPQHF. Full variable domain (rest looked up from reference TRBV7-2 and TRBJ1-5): GAGVSQSPSNKVTEKGKDVELRCDPISGHTALYWYRQSLGQGLEFLIYFQGNSAPDKSGLPSDRFSAERTGGSVSTLTIQRTQQEDSAVYLCASSFGTLHSNQPQHFGDGTRLSIL.

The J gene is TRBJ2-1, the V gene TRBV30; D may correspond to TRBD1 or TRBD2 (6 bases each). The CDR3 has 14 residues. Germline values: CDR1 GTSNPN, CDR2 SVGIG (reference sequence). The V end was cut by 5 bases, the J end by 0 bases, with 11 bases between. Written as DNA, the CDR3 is TGTGCCTGGCAAGGGGGGAGCTCCTACAATGAGCAGTTCTTC. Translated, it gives CAWQGGSSYNEQFF. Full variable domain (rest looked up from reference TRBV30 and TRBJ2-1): SQTIHQWPATLVQPVGSPLSLECTVEGTSNPNLYWYRQAAGRGLQLLFYSVGIGQISSEVPQNLSASRPQDRQFILSSKKLLLSDSGFYLCAWQGGSSYNEQFFGPGTRLTVL.

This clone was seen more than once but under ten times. The DNA of the CDR3 is TGTGCCAGCTCTCCGGGACGGAAGAACACTGAAGCTTTCTTT. This codes for CASSPGRKNTEAFF. The chain joins TRBV18 to TRBJ1-1, with D possibly being TRBD1 (5 bases). Trimming removed 6 bases at V and 1 base at J, with 12 bases between. The CDR3 runs 14 residues. CDR1 and CDR2 from the germline V gene are KGHSH and LQKENI.

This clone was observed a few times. The CDR3 here is CASSVGQSPLGYTF. CDR3 DNA sequence: TGTGCCAGCAGTGTAGGACAGTCCCCACTAGGCTACACCTTC. V gene TRBV2 combines with J gene TRBJ1-2, with TRBD1 as a possible D gene (6 bases). The CDR3 loop spans 14 amino acids. Germline assignment: CDR1 SNHLY and CDR2 FYNNEI. Between the trimmed V and J ends, which lost 4 bases and 8 bases, there was a span of 17 bases.

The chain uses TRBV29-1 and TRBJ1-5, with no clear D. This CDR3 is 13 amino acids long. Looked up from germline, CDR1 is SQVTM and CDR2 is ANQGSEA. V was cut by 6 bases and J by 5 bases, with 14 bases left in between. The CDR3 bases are TGCAGCGTCATCCCGGACGGGGATCAGCCCCAGCATTTT. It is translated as CSVIPDGDQPQHF.

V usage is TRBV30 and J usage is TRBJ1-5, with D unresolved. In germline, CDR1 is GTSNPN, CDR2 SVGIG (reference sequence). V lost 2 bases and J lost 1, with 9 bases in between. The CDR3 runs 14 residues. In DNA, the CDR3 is TGTGCCTGGAGTCCAGAGTGGAGCAATCAGCCCCAGCATTTT. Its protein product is CAWSPEWSNQPQHF.

The DNA of the CDR3 is TGTGCCAGCAGCGCAACTAGCGGGGGAATCCAAGATACGCAGTATTTT. Residues: CASSATSGGIQDTQYF. The chain combines TRBV7-8 with TRBJ2-3; TRBD2 agrees at 11 bases. J gave up 5 bases and V 5 bases, and 9 bases lay outside the gene matches. Germline CDR1 reads SGHVS; CDR2 reads FQNEAQ. This CDR3 is built from 16 residues.

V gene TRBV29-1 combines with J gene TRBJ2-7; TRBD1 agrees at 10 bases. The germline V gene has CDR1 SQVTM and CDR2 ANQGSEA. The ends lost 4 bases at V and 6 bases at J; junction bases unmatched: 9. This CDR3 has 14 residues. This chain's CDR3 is CSVGGDRGRGEQYF. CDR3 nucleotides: TGCAGCGTTGGTGGGGACAGGGGTAGAGGCGAGCAGTACTTC.

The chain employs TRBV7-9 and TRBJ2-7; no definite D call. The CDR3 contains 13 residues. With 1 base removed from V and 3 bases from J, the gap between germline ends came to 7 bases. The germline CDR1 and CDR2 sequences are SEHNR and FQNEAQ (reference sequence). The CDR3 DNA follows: TGTGCCAGCAGCTTAGTATTAGGCTACGAGCAGTACTTC. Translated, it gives CASSLVLGYEQYF.

CDR3 coding DNA: TGTGCCAGCAGCCCTGAGACAGGGGGTAACTATGGCTACACCTTC. It translates to CASSPETGGNYGYTF. The V and J genes are TRBV7-2 and TRBJ1-2; 9 bases agree with TRBD1. This CDR3 has 15 amino acids. Trimming at V came to 5 bases and at J to 1 base, leaving 5 bases not matched to a gene. The germline CDR1 and CDR2 sequences are SGHTA and FQGNSA.